Listed below are T cell receptor beta chains from one sample, sequenced in a study of cytomegalovirus exposure and HLA in healthy donors. Clones were sequenced by immunoSEQ multiplex PCR, and TCRdb holds only the in-frame ones, with some missing. The sample shows approximately 89,000 clones, about 74% of them seen only once. The sequencing sample was made of PBMCs. Every receptor here comes from a man younger than 40 in good health and CMV-seronegative. The CDR3 runs from the conserved cysteine through the conserved F or W. Fields, in order: D gene, J gene, clone size, V gene, CDR3 protein, CDR3 DNA. The D gene is left open where the match is weak. Not every row has a clone size; where given, it reads once, few, many or a size class.

>.|TRBJ2-1|.|TRBV7-6
CASSLGPRDEQFF
TGTGCCAGCAGCTTAGGTCCCCGGGATGAGCAGTTCTTC
>.|TRBJ1-2|.|TRBV7-2
CASSPPGVTYGYTF
TGTGCCAGCAGCCCGCCAGGCGTTACTTATGGCTACACCTTC
>.|TRBJ1-5|.|TRBV5-1
CASSLSPLGNQPQHF
TGCGCCAGCAGCTTATCCCCTTTAGGCAATCAGCCCCAGCATTTT
>.|TRBJ1-1|.|TRBV7-2
CASSAQYTEAFF
TGTGCCAGCAGCGCTCAGTACACTGAAGCTTTCTTT
>TRBD2|TRBJ2-3|.|TRBV10-1
CASSAPEPGLAEITDTQYF
TGCGCCAGCAGTGCCCCGGAGCCGGGACTAGCGGAAATCACAGATACGCAGTATTTT
>TRBD1|TRBJ1-5|.|TRBV19
CASRSGQGHQPQHF
TGTGCCAGTAGATCGGGACAGGGCCATCAGCCCCAGCATTTT
>TRBD1|TRBJ2-5|.|TRBV5-1
CASSLVGDRGRETQYF
TGCGCCAGCAGCTTGGTGGGAGACAGGGGGCGGGAGACCCAGTACTTC
>TRBD2|TRBJ2-3|.|TRBV27
CASSSKAGGDTDTQYF
TGTGCCAGCAGTTCTAAAGCGGGAGGTGACACAGATACGCAGTATTTT
>TRBD2|TRBJ2-7|few|TRBV28
CASSLVGRSSYEQYF
TGTGCCAGCAGTTTAGTCGGGAGGAGCTCCTACGAGCAGTACTTC
>.|TRBJ2-1|.|TRBV9
CASSETRGEQFF
TGTGCCAGCAGCGAAACGCGGGGTGAGCAGTTCTTC
>.|TRBJ1-1|.|TRBV5-1
CASSPSTGFSEAFF
TGCGCCAGCAGCCCTTCCACAGGATTCTCTGAAGCTTTCTTT
>.|TRBJ1-2|.|TRBV2
CASRPRTVNYGYTF
TGTGCCAGCAGGCCTCGAACGGTAAACTATGGCTACACCTTC
>TRBD1|TRBJ1-3|.|TRBV5-1
CASSLVSGQQSGNTIYF
TGCGCCAGCAGCTTGGTGTCGGGACAGCAGTCTGGAAACACCATATATTTT
>TRBD1|TRBJ1-2|.|TRBV6-1
CASSELVRGLHGYTF
TGTGCCAGCAGTGAACTCGTGAGGGGGCTGCATGGCTACACCTTC
>.|TRBJ1-4|.|TRBV15
CATSRDGSGNEKLFF
TGTGCCACCAGCAGAGATGGGTCAGGGAACGAAAAACTGTTTTTT
>TRBD1|TRBJ1-1|.|TRBV10-3
CAIKTGSNTEAFF
TGTGCCATCAAGACAGGGTCGAACACTGAAGCTTTCTTT
>TRBD2|TRBJ2-3|.|TRBV11-2
CASSLRGADTQYF
TGTGCCAGCAGCCTTCGGGGGGCAGATACGCAGTATTTT
>.|TRBJ1-4|.|TRBV7-8
CAGSWGVGEKLFF
TGTGCCGGCAGCTGGGGGGTAGGCGAAAAACTGTTTTTT
>.|TRBJ2-5|.|TRBV6-5
CASSRTPGLTQYF
TGTGCCAGCAGTCGGACCCCAGGGTTGACCCAGTACTTC
>TRBD2|TRBJ2-2|.|TRBV28
CASSTTTSGRALTGELFF
TGTGCCAGCAGTACTACGACTAGCGGGAGGGCCTTAACCGGGGAGCTGTTTTTT
>.|TRBJ2-3|.|TRBV5-4
CASSITSEETDTQYF
TGTGCCAGCAGTATAACGAGCGAGGAAACAGATACGCAGTATTTT
>.|TRBJ2-1|.|TRBV5-4
CASSLGSVEQFF
TGTGCCAGCAGCTTGGGGAGCGTAGAGCAGTTCTTC
>TRBD1|TRBJ2-7|.|TRBV7-2
CASSFGQGMTYEQYF
TGTGCCAGCAGCTTTGGACAGGGGATGACCTACGAGCAGTACTTC
>TRBD1|TRBJ2-7|.|TRBV6-5
CASSYSRDSAYEQYF
TGTGCCAGCAGTTACTCCCGGGACAGTGCCTACGAGCAGTACTTC
>.|TRBJ1-2|.|TRBV7-8
CASATALSGYTF
TGTGCCAGCGCGACAGCCCTCTCGGGCTACACCTTC
>.|TRBJ2-7|.|TRBV6-5
CASSRVNLPLYEQYF
TGTGCCAGCAGTCGAGTCAACCTCCCTCTCTACGAGCAGTACTTC
>TRBD1|TRBJ2-1|.|TRBV2
CASRLGQSSEQFF
TGTGCCAGCAGATTGGGACAGAGCTCTGAGCAGTTCTTC
>TRBD2|TRBJ2-1|.|TRBV7-9
CASSPRLAGDNEQFF
TGTGCCAGCAGCCCTAGACTAGCGGGAGACAATGAGCAGTTCTTC
>TRBD2|TRBJ2-2|.|TRBV5-4
CASSPMLAGALNTGELFF
TGTGCCAGCAGCCCCATGCTAGCGGGAGCCTTGAACACCGGGGAGCTGTTTTTT
>TRBD1|TRBJ1-2|.|TRBV25-1
CASSQGDSNYGYTF
TGTGCCAGCAGCCAAGGGGACAGCAACTATGGCTACACCTTC
>TRBD2|TRBJ2-5|.|TRBV7-7
CASSSGLAGAETQYF
TGTGCTAGCAGCTCGGGACTAGCGGGAGCAGAGACCCAGTACTTC
>.|TRBJ1-2|.|TRBV4-3
CASSQDAGNYGYTF
TGCGCCAGCAGCCAAGATGCGGGAAACTATGGCTACACCTTC
>.|TRBJ1-2|.|TRBV29-1
CSAATGTYGYTF
TGCAGCGCCGCAACAGGGACCTATGGCTACACCTTC
>.|TRBJ2-3|once|TRBV5-5
CASSLRASSSTDTQYF
TGTGCCAGCAGCTTGCGGGCTAGCAGCAGCACAGATACGCAGTATTTT